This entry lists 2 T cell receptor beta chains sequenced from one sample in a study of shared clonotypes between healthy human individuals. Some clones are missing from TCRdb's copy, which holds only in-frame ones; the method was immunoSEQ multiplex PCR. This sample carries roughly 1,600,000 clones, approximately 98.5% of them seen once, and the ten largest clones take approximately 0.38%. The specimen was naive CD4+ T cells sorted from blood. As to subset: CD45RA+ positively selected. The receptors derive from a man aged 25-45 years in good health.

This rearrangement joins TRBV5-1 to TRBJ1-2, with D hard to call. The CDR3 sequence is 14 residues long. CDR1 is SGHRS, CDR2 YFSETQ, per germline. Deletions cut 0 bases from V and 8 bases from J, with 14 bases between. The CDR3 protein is CASSLDEDLRGYTF. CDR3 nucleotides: TGCGCCAGCAGCTTGGACGAGGATCTTCGGGGCTACACCTTC.

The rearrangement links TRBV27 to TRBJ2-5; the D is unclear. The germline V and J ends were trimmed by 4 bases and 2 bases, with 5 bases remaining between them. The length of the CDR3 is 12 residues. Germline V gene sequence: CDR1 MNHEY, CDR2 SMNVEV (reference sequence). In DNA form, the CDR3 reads TGTGCCAGCAGTTCCCCACAAGAGACCCAGTACTTC. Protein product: CASSSPQETQYF.